This T cell receptor beta chain was sequenced during a study of shared clonotypes between healthy human individuals (dated by TCRdb to the early 2020s). About the investigation overall: The cohort included three men and two women between 18 and 49 years of age. To estimate repertoire size and how much clonotypes are shared between individuals, the study performed deep sequencing of blood TCR repertoires from five healthy adults. Per donor, leukapheresis produced somewhere between about 0.9 and 9.5 billion PBMCs. To increase sequencing depth and limit assay-specific biases, TCR repertoire library preparation and sequencing were carried out by different laboratories using diverse techniques.

The donors were healthy, HIV-negative adults who had no recently reported acute infections or vaccinations. Only Caucasian adults living in Nashville, Tennessee, USA were represented among the donors. For unsorted samples, roughly 81 million PBMCs were counted and genomic DNA was extracted with the QIAamp DNA Blood Mini kit. Blood was obtained by leukapheresis, after which PBMCs were separated by Ficoll-Histopaque density gradient centrifugation and cryopreserved in liquid nitrogen vapor phase. Comments on this clone: It lacks a known antigen. One base away there is no much larger clone; base qualities are not given.

The germline V gene supplies CDR1 MDHEN and CDR2 SYDVKM. The CDR3 measures 14 amino acids from cysteine to phenylalanine. The kept DNA is CDR3 alone, 42 bases in frame from the first base. From V the trimming removes 6 bases and from J it removes 4 bases, while the gene matches leave 6 bases of the junction unaccounted for. On the study overall, not on this receptor specifically: Sampling was limited to blood, and TCR repertoires in tissue likely differ from TCR repertoires in blood. Because the study included a small number of donors, the genetic and exposure-history diversity represented was limited. Pairwise subsampling indicated that sequencing depth was expected to affect the degree of clonotype sharing among donors.

Using the deep immunoSEQ assay, TCR CDR3 regions were amplified from genomic DNA by multiplex PCR. Extracted genomic DNA from each cell subset was distributed evenly across all wells of several immunoSEQ 96-well plates, and each plate was treated as a replicate. Each replicate PCR for unsorted PBMC received roughly 0.3 ug genomic DNA, equal to about 30,000 T cell genomes. Genomic DNA from unsorted PBMC was sequenced over ten immunoSEQ deep assay plates. Purified libraries were measured with a Qubit 3.0 fluorometer, size-checked on a Bioanalyzer 2100, and measured again with the KAPA Library Quantification kit. Every immunoSEQ 96-well plate was sequenced on a separate single-read 150-cycle Illumina NextSeq 550 flow cell. The authors processed their data as follows. Because only junctional sequences without quality scores were contained in the immunoSEQ output, filtering matching that applied to full-length reads could not be performed. Sequences were annotated with PyIR, a Python wrapper for IgBLAST v1.9, and V/J genes and CDR3 were assigned using IMGT germline references. Any read was removed if the V/J assignment was weak (E-value above 1e-6), the CDR3 was missing, or the read contained stop codons, out-of-frame junctions, or ambiguous translated residues. V3J clonotypes were defined as sequences sharing the same inferred V gene, J gene, and CDR3 amino acid sequence. Percentage overlap between repertoires was computed as shared unique clonotypes divided by the size of the smaller repertoire. Three approaches were used to assess repertoire richness: RTK rarefaction, the Chao1 estimator, and Recon v2.1 estimates of unobserved clonotypes. The table was pulled from immuneACCESS by TCRdb, which kept in-frame rearrangements only. Such tables lose some clones; where checked, under half of the loss comes from unresolved V genes, and the rest has no known cause. The V and J calls and clone size come from that table; D and trimming were worked out from the DNA. Here the sample has about 490,000 clones; about 79% occur a single time. 13% of the sample belongs to the ten largest clones.

This receptor was obtained from a woman between 35 and 50 years old in good health. Some clones in this sample may be carry-over from other donors' samples. Material for sequencing was PBMCs. Recombination joined TRBV28 with TRBJ1-2; TRBD1 aligns with 9 central bases. CDR3 region: CASRGQGFAYGYTF. The DNA sequence is TGTGCCAGCAGGGGACAGGGTTTTGCCTATGGCTACACCTTC.